The 4 T cell receptor beta chains below were found in one sample sequenced in a study of blood T cell repertoires in COVID-19. Method: immunoSEQ multiplex PCR; TCRdb's copy keeps in-frame clones and lacks some. The sample includes over 350,000 clones, around 89% seen only once; the top ten take around 4.5%. Sequences were obtained from peripheral blood. The source of these receptors is a woman aged 30 to 39 with acute or convalescent COVID-19.

This clone showed up just once. V and J are TRBV6-7 and TRBJ1-2; 10 bases fit TRBD1. TRBV6-7 is placed among ORFs of uncertain function. The CDR3 covers 13 residues. The V segment lost 4 bases and the J segment 7 bases; nucleotides outside the gene matches: 3. CDR3 sequence: CASSFGTGVGYTF. CDR3 DNA sequence: TGTGCCAGCAGTTTCGGGACAGGGGTTGGCTACACCTTC.

The chain is built from TRBV3-1 (or the pseudogene TRBV3-2) and TRBJ2-2; 7 bases are a match to TRBD1. The V segment lost 2 bases and the J segment 6 bases; nucleotides outside the gene matches: 3. This CDR3 comprises 14 residues. The germline V gene has CDR1 LGHDT and CDR2 YNNKEL (reference sequence). CDR3 DNA: TGTGCCAGCAGCCAATTTACAGGGGCCGGGGAGCTGTTTTTT. Its protein is CASSQFTGAGELFF.

The V and J genes are TRBV18 and TRBJ2-7; 13 bases are shared with TRBD2. CDR1 and CDR2 (germline): KGHSH, LQKENI. V dropped 4 bases and J dropped 6; count of bases not matched to a gene: 6. This CDR3 comprises 15 residues. In nucleotides, the CDR3 is TGTGCCAGCTCACAAGGACTAGCGGGGGAGGTCGAGCAGTACTTC. It specifies CASSQGLAGEVEQYF.

The V and J genes are TRBV5-1 and TRBJ1-1; 7 bases fit TRBD1. The trim removed 3 bases at V and 1 base at J, leaving 9 bases unmatched. The CDR3 covers 16 residues. Germline CDR1 and CDR2: SGHRS and YFSETQ. CDR3 sequence reads: CASSSTGETGNTEAFF. The CDR3 coding sequence is TGCGCCAGCAGCTCAACAGGGGAAACTGGGAACACTGAAGCTTTCTTT.